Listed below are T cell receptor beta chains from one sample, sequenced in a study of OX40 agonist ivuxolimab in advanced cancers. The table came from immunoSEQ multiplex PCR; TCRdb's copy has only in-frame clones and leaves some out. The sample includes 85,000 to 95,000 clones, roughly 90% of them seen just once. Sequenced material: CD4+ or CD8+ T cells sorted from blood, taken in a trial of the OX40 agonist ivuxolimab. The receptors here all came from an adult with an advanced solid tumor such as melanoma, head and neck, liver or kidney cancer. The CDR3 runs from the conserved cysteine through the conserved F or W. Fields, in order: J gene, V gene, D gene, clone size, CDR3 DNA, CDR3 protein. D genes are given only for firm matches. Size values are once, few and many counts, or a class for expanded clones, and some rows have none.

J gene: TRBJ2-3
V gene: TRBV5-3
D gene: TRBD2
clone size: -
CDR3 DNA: TGTGCCAGACGGGGGACTAGCGGGAGGCGCCGGGGCCCAGATACGCAGTATTTT
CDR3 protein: CARRGTSGRRRGPDTQYF

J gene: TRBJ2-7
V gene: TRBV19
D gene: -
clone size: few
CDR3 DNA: TGTGCCAGTAGGTCCGGGACGGCTCAGGGGGAGCAGTACTTC
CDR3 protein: CASRSGTAQGEQYF

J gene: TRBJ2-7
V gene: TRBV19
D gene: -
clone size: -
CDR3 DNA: TGTGCCAGTAGTATAAAGGGGACCTCCGAGCAGTACTTC
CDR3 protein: CASSIKGTSEQYF

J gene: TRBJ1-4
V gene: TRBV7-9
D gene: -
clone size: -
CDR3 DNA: TGTGCCAGCAGCTTAGATCTTAATGAAAAACTGTTTTTT
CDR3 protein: CASSLDLNEKLFF

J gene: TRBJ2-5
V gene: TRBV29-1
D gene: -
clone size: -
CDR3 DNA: TGCAGCGTTGAAGATCGGGGTCGGGAAGAGACCCAGTACTTC
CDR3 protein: CSVEDRGREETQYF

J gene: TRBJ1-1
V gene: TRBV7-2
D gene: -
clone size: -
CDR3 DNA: TGTGCCAGCAGCTTAGATTATGCGACACGGGGAGCTTTCTTT
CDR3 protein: CASSLDYATRGAFF

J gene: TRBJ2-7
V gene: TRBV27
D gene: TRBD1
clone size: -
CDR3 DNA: TGTGCCAGCAGTTTAGCCGGGACAGGGGCTTACGAGCAGTACTTC
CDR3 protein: CASSLAGTGAYEQYF

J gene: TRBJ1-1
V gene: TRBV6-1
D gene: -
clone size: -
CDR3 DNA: TGTGCCAGCAGTGATGGGAACTACCCCACTGAAGCTTTCTTT
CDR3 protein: CASSDGNYPTEAFF

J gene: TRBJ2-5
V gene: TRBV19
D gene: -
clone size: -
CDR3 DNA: TGTGCCAGTAGGGACACTTCCTCGGAGACCCAGTACTTC
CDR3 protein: CASRDTSSETQYF

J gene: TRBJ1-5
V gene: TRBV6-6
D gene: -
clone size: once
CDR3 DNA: TGTGCCAGCGTAGGGACCGATTATCAGCCCCAGCATTTT
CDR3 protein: CASVGTDYQPQHF

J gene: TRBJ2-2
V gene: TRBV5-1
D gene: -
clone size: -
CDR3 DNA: TGCGCCAGCAGATTGGATAGCGGAAACACCGGGGAGCTGTTTTTT
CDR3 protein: CASRLDSGNTGELFF

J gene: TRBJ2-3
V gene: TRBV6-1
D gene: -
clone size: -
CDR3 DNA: TGTGCCAGCAGTGACCCGGAGGCCGGTGGTACGCAGGGGTATTTT
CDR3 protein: CASSDPEAGGTQGYF

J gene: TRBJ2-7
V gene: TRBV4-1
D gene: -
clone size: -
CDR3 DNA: TGCGCCAGCAGCCAAGGGGGAGTGAGCTCCTACGAGCAGTACTTC
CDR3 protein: CASSQGGVSSYEQYF

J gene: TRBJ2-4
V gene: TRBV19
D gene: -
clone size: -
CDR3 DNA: TGTGCCAGTAGTACCGGACCTGGCAAAAACATTCAGTACTTC
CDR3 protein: CASSTGPGKNIQYF

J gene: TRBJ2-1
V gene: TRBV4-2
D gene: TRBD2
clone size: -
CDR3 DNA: TGTGCCAGCAGCCAAGTTAGCGGGAGCTCGGGTAATGAGCAGTTCTTC
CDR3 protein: CASSQVSGSSGNEQFF

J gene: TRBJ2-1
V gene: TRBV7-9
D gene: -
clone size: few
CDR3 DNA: TGTGCCAGCAGCTTAAATAGCAGGAATGAGCAGTTCTTC
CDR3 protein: CASSLNSRNEQFF

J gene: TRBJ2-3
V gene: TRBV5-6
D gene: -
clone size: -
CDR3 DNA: TGTGCCAGCAGCTTGGGGACACTCAGCACAGATACGCAGTATTTT
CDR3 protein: CASSLGTLSTDTQYF

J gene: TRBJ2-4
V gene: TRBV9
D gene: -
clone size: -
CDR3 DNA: TGTGCCAGCAGCCTCGGTCTGCCCAAAAACATTCAGTACTTC
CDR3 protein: CASSLGLPKNIQYF

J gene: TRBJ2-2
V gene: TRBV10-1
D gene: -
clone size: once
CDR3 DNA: TGCGCCAGCAGGGACTTACGACCCGGGGAGCTGTTTTTT
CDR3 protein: CASRDLRPGELFF

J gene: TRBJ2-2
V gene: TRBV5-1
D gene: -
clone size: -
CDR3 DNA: TGCGCCAGCAGCGCCCTAGTCGACACCGGGGAGCTGTTTTTT
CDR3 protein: CASSALVDTGELFF

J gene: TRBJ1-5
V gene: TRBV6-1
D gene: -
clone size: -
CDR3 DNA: TGTGCCAGCAGTGAAGCCATGGGGACCAATGGTCAGCCCCAGCATTTT
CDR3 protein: CASSEAMGTNGQPQHF

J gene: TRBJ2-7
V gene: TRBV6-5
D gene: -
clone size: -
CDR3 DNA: TGTGCCAGCAGCCGGCTGAGGGGACCATCCTACGAGCAGTACTTC
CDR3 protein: CASSRLRGPSYEQYF

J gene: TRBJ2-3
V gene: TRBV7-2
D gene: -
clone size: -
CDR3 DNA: TGTGCCAGCAGCTTAGCGGGAAGGGGAGATACGCAGTATTTT
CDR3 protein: CASSLAGRGDTQYF

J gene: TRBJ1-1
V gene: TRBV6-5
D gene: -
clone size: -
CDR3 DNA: TGTGCCAGCATGGAGGGGGGGCGTTTCTCTGAAGCTTTCTTT
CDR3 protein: CASMEGGRFSEAFF

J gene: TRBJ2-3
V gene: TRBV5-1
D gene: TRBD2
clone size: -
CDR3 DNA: TGCGCCAGCAGCTTGAGCGGGAGGAGGGAGGTTGATACGCAGTATTTT
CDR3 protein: CASSLSGRREVDTQYF

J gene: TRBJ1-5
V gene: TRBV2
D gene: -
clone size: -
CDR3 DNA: TGTGCCAGCAAGGAGGGCAATCAGCCCCAGCATTTT
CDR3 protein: CASKEGNQPQHF

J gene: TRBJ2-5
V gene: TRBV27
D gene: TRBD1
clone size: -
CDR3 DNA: TGTGCCAGCAGTTGGGGGACAGGGCCCCCAGAGACCCAGTACTTC
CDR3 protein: CASSWGTGPPETQYF

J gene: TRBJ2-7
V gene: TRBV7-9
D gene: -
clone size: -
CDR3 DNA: TGTGCCAGCAGCTTAGGGGCACCAGCCGACGAGCAGTACTTC
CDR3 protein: CASSLGAPADEQYF

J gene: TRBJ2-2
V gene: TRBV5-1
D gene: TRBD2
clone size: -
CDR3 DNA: TGCGCCAGCAGCTTGCCCACTAGCGGAACCGGGGAGCTGTTTTTT
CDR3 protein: CASSLPTSGTGELFF

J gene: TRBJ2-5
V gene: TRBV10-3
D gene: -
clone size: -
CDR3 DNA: TGTGCCATCAGTGACGGAGAGACCCAGTACTTC
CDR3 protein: CAISDGETQYF

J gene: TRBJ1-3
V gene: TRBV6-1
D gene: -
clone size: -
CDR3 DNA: TGTGCCAGCAGTGGGAACTCTGGAAACACCATATATTTT
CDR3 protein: CASSGNSGNTIYF

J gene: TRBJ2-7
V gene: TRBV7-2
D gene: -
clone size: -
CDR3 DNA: TGTGCCAGCAGCTCCTCTTCAGGGCCCGGTAGGGGAGGATACGAGCAGTACTTC
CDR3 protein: CASSSSSGPGRGGYEQYF

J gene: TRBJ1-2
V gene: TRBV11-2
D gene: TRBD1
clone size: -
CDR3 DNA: TGTGCCAGCAGCTTGGGGACAGCGGTTAACTATGGCTACACCTTC
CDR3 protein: CASSLGTAVNYGYTF

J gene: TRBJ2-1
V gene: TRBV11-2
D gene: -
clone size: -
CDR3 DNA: TGTGCCAGCAGCTTAACTGGGATCGCCTACAATGAGCAGTTCTTC
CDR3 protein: CASSLTGIAYNEQFF

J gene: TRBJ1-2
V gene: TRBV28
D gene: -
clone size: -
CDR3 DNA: TGTGCCAGCAGGGGGACCGAGGGACGTGGGTCTTATGGCTACACCTTC
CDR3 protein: CASRGTEGRGSYGYTF

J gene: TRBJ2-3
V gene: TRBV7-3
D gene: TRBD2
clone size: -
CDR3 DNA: TGTGCCAGCAGCCCATGGGGACTAACTAGCACAGATACGCAGTATTTT
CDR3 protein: CASSPWGLTSTDTQYF

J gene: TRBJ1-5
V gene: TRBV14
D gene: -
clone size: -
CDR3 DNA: TGTGCCAGCAGCCCGCAGGGTGAGCCCCAGCATTTT
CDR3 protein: CASSPQGEPQHF

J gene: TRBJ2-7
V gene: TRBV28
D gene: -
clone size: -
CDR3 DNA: TGTGCCAGCAGGAGGGACTCCTACGAGCAGTACTTC
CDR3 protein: CASRRDSYEQYF

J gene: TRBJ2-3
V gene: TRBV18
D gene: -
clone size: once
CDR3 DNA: TGTGCCAGCTCACCACCCTTGGGGGCGCCTGATACGCAGTATTTT
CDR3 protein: CASSPPLGAPDTQYF

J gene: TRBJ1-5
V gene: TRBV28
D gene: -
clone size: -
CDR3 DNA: TGTGCCAGCAGTTTATTCTCGACCGCCCTTAGCAATCAGCCCCAGCATTTT
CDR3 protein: CASSLFSTALSNQPQHF

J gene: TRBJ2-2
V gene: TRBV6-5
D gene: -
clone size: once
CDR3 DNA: TGTGCCAGCAGCACGGACAGCAACACCGGGGAGCTGTTTTTT
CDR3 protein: CASSTDSNTGELFF

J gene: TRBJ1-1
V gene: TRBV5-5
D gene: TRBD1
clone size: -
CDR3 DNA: TGTGCCAGCAGTTTACCGGGACAGGGATCTGAAGCTTTCTTT
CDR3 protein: CASSLPGQGSEAFF

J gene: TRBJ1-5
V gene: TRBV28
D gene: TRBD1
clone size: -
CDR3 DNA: TGTGCCAGCAAAGGGACAGGGGGGAATCAGCCCCAGCATTTT
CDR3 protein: CASKGTGGNQPQHF

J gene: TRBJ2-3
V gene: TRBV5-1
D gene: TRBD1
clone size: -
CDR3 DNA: TGCGCCAGCAGCATACAGGGGGCAGATACGCAGTATTTT
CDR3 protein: CASSIQGADTQYF

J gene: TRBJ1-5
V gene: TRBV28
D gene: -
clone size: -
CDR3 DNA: TGTGCCAGCAGGACAGGCGTCGGTAGCAATCAGCCCCAGCATTTT
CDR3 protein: CASRTGVGSNQPQHF

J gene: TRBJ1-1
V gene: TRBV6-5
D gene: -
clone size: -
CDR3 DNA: TGTGCCAGCAGTTACTCGATCACAACGAACACTGAAGCTTTCTTT
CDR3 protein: CASSYSITTNTEAFF

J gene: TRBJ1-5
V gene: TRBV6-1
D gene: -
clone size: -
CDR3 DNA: TGTGCCAGCTCTTTTGTGATTAGCAATCAGCCCCAGCATTTT
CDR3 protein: CASSFVISNQPQHF

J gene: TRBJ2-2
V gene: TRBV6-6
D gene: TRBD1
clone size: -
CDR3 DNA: TGTGCCAGCGCATCCGGGACAGGGGCCGGGGAGCTGTTTTTT
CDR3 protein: CASASGTGAGELFF

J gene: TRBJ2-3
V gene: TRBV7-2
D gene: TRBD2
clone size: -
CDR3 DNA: TGTGCCAGCAGCGCGGGACTAGCGGGCTACAGGGATACGCAGTATTTT
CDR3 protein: CASSAGLAGYRDTQYF

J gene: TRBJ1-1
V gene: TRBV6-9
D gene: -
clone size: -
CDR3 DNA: TGTGCCAGCAGCCAACCAGGGACCCTGAACACTGAAGCTTTCTTT
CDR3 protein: CASSQPGTLNTEAFF

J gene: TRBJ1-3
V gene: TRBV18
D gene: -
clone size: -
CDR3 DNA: TGTGCCAGCTCACCCGGGACTGGGGGAAACACCATATATTTT
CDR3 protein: CASSPGTGGNTIYF

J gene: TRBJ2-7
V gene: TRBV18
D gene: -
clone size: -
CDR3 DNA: TGTGCCAGCTCACCGGGCCACAGACCTAATAGCGAGCAGTACTTC
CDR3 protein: CASSPGHRPNSEQYF

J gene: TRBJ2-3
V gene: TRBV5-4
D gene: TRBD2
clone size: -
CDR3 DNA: TGTGCCAGCAGCCAGCGGGAGACAGATACGCAGTATTTT
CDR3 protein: CASSQRETDTQYF

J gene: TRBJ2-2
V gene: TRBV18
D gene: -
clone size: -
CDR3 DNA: TGTGCCAGCTCACATCGACTAGACACCGGGGAGCTGTTTTTT
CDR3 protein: CASSHRLDTGELFF

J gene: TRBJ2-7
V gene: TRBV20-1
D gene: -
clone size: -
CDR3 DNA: TGCAGTGCTCGGACTCTGAACGAGCAGTACTTC
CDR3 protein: CSARTLNEQYF

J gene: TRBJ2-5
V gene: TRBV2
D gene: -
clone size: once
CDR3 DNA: TGTGCCAGCAGTCAATACCCCTCAGAGACCCAGTACTTC
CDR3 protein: CASSQYPSETQYF

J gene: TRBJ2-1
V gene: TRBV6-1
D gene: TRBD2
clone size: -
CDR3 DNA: TGTGCCAGCTATAGCGGGGCCTCCGACAATGAGCAGTTCTTC
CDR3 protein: CASYSGASDNEQFF

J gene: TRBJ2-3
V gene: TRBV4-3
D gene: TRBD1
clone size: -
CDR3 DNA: TGCGCCAGCAGCCAAGATAATAGGGACAGGGGAATAGATACGCAGTATTTT
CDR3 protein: CASSQDNRDRGIDTQYF

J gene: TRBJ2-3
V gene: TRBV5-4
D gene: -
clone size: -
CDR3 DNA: TGTGCCAGCAGCTTGGCAGTCGACGATACGCAGTATTTT
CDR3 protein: CASSLAVDDTQYF

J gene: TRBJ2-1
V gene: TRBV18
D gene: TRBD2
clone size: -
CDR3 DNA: TGTGCCAGCTCCAGGGGGACTAGCGTCAACAATGAGCAGTTCTTC
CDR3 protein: CASSRGTSVNNEQFF